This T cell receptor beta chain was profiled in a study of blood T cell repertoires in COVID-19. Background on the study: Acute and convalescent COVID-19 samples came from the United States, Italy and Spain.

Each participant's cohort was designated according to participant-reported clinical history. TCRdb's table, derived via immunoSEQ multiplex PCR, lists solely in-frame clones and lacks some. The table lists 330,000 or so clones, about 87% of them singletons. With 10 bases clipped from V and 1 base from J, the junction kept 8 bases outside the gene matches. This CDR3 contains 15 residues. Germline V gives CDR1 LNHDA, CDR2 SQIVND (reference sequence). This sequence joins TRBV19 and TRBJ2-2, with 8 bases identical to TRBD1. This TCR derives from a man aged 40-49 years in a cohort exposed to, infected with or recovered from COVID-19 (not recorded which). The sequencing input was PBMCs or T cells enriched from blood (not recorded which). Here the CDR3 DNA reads TGTGCCAAGACAGGGGCGCCAATGAACACCGGGGAGCTGTTTTTT. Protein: CAKTGAPMNTGELFF.